One sample yielded the 5 T cell receptor beta chains listed below, sequenced in a study of cytomegalovirus exposure and HLA in healthy donors. PCR primers comprised 60 Vbeta and 13 Jbeta primers. The protocol was immunoSEQ multiplex PCR, while the TCRdb copy is restricted to in-frame clones and leaves out a portion. The table records some 150,000 clones, around 10% of them present only once. Specimen: PBMCs. The receptors originated from a male donor in good health and CMV-seronegative.

This rearrangement joins TRBV7-2 to TRBJ1-5, with a weak D call TRBD1 (6 bases). V was clipped by 5 bases and J by 0 bases, with 11 bases between them. Germline V lookup: CDR1 SGHTA, CDR2 FQGNSA. This CDR3 is 15 amino acids long. CDR3 coding DNA: TGTGCCAGCAGCCCACAGGGCTATAGCAATCAGCCCCAGCATTTT. Translating gives CASSPQGYSNQPQHF.

The CDR3 region is CAWSVQGGEQYF. CDR3 in DNA: TGTGCCTGGAGTGTACAGGGGGGCGAGCAGTACTTC. This chain uses TRBV30 with TRBJ2-5; 8 bases agree with TRBD1. The closer fit of TRBJ2-7 to the DNA end suggests the J call may be wrong. Germline lookup yields CDR1 GTSNPN and CDR2 SVGIG (reference sequence). There are 12 residues in the CDR3.

This clone was observed a handful of times. The chain employs TRBV7-3 and TRBJ2-7, with 8 bases identical to TRBD1. Losses at the gene ends were 5 bases for V and 7 bases for J; bases not matched to a gene: 10. Looked up from germline, CDR1 is SGHTA and CDR2 is FQGTGA. The CDR3 consists of 14 residues. The CDR3 nucleotides are TGTGCCAGCAGCCCCCAGGGGGCCTCGGGGGAGCAGTACTTC. It yields the protein CASSPQGASGEQYF.

The table lists this clone with a few counts. The genes are TRBV30 and TRBJ1-5, with a tentative D call TRBD1 (5 bases). Trimming stripped 1 base from V and 1 base from J, with 11 bases between. This CDR3 spans 15 amino acids. In germline, CDR1 is GTSNPN, CDR2 SVGIG (reference sequence). CDR3: CAWSAAGLSNQPQHF. The CDR3 coding sequence is TGTGCCTGGAGTGCCGCGGGACTAAGCAATCAGCCCCAGCATTTT.

This clone was observed a handful of times. The chain carries TRBV5-1 and TRBJ2-7, with 7 bases fitting TRBD2. The germline V gene has CDR1 SGHRS and CDR2 YFSETQ. The CDR3 sequence is 15 residues long. The V and J ends lost 0 bases and 1 base, in that order; junction bases with no gene match: 4. CDR3 DNA: TGCGCCAGCAGCTTGGTGGCGGGAGAATCCTACGAGCAGTACTTC. It yields the protein CASSLVAGESYEQYF.